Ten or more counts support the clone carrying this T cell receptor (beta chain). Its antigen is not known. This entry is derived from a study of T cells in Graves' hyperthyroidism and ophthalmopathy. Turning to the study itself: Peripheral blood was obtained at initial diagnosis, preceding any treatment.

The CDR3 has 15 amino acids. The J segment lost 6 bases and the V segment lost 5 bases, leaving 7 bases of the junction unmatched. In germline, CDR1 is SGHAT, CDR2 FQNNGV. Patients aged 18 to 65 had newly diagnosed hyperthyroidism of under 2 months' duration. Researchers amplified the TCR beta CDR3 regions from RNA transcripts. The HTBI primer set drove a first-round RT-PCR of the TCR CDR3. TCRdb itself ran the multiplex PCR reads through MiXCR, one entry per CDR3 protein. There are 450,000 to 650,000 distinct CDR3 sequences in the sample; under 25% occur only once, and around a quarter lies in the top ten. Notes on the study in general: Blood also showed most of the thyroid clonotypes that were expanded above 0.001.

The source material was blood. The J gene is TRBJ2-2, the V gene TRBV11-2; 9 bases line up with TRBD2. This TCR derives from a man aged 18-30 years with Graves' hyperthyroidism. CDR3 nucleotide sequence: TGTGCCAGCAGCCGGAGGGTAGCGGGGGCCGGGGAGCTGTTTTTT. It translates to CASSRRVAGAGELFF.